A selection of T cell receptor beta chains follows, all from one sample in a study of cytomegalovirus exposure and HLA in healthy donors. Sequencing used immunoSEQ multiplex PCR; TCRdb keeps in-frame clones, though not all of them. Of approximately 30,000 clones listed, less than 55% are singletons. Sequenced: PBMCs. The receptors were gathered from a woman aged 50 to 60 in good health and CMV-seronegative. The CDR3 runs from the conserved cysteine through the conserved F or W. A D gene is named only where the DNA matches it firmly. Size values are once, few and many counts, or a class for expanded clones, and some rows have none.

CDR3: CASSRPGQGPEQYF; DNA: TGTGCCAGCAGTAGACCGGGACAGGGACCCGAGCAGTACTTC; J: TRBJ2-7; V: TRBV6-1; D: TRBD1; size: -
CDR3: CASSLGAGATDTQYF; DNA: TGCGCCAGCAGCTTGGGAGCGGGGGCCACAGATACGCAGTATTTT; J: TRBJ2-3; V: TRBV5-1; D: TRBD2; size: -
CDR3: CSVEGRPLSGQSFDGPYEQYF; DNA: TGCAGCGTTGAAGGAAGGCCCCTGTCGGGACAGTCGTTTGACGGACCCTACGAGCAGTACTTC; J: TRBJ2-7; V: TRBV29-1; D: TRBD1; size: few
CDR3: CASSLNGKGNQPQHF; DNA: TGTGCCAGCAGTTTAAACGGGAAGGGCAATCAGCCCCAGCATTTT; J: TRBJ1-5; V: TRBV27; D: -; size: -
CDR3: CASSSNRGTATYEQYF; DNA: TGTGCCAGCAGCTCCAACCGCGGGACGGCTACCTACGAGCAGTACTTC; J: TRBJ2-7; V: TRBV7-6; D: -; size: -
CDR3: CASSSILLAGGNEQFF; DNA: TGTGCCAGCAGCTCCATCCTACTAGCGGGAGGCAATGAGCAGTTCTTC; J: TRBJ2-1; V: TRBV5-5; D: TRBD2; size: -
CDR3: CASSFLAAQETQYF; DNA: TGTGCCAGCAGCTTCCTAGCGGCCCAAGAGACCCAGTACTTC; J: TRBJ2-5; V: TRBV7-8; D: TRBD2; size: once
CDR3: CSVRTGDSNQPQHF; DNA: TGCAGCGTTAGGACAGGGGACAGCAATCAGCCCCAGCATTTT; J: TRBJ1-5; V: TRBV29-1; D: TRBD1; size: -
CDR3: CASSLGVGGEQFF; DNA: TGCGCCAGCAGCTTGGGGGTGGGCGGGGAGCAGTTCTTC; J: TRBJ2-1; V: TRBV5-1; D: -; size: -
CDR3: CASSDKEKAAYEQYF; DNA: TGTGCCAGCAGTGACAAGGAGAAGGCGGCATACGAGCAGTACTTC; J: TRBJ2-7; V: TRBV2; D: -; size: -
CDR3: CASSLWTSGTSRSSYNEQFF; DNA: TGCGCCAGCAGCCTCTGGACTAGCGGGACCTCCAGGAGCTCCTACAATGAGCAGTTCTTC; J: TRBJ2-1; V: TRBV5-1; D: TRBD2; size: few
CDR3: CASRTSGSGAGELFF; DNA: TGTGCCAGCCGGACTAGCGGGAGTGGCGCCGGGGAGCTGTTTTTT; J: TRBJ2-2; V: TRBV28; D: TRBD2; size: -
CDR3: CASSSTSLTGLTDTQYF; DNA: TGTGCCAGCAGTTCCACGTCTCTGACAGGGCTCACAGATACGCAGTATTTT; J: TRBJ2-3; V: TRBV28; D: TRBD1; size: few
CDR3: CASGTGDGYTF; DNA: TGCGCCAGCGGGACAGGGGATGGCTACACCTTC; J: TRBJ1-2; V: TRBV5-1; D: TRBD1; size: -
CDR3: CASSPGITYEQYF; DNA: TGTGCCAGCAGTCCCGGGATAACCTACGAGCAGTACTTC; J: TRBJ2-7; V: TRBV28; D: -; size: -
CDR3: CASGGIYEQYF; DNA: TGTGCCAGCGGGGGGATTTACGAGCAGTACTTC; J: TRBJ2-7; V: TRBV28; D: -; size: -
CDR3: CASSFNRGKETQYF; DNA: TGTGCCAGCAGCTTTAACAGGGGGAAAGAGACCCAGTACTTC; J: TRBJ2-5; V: TRBV7-6; D: TRBD1; size: few
CDR3: CASSDSGRGATNEKLFF; DNA: TGTGCCAGCAGTGATTCGGGCAGGGGGGCAACTAATGAAAAACTGTTTTTT; J: TRBJ1-4; V: TRBV2; D: TRBD1; size: medium-sized
CDR3: CASSSGETGGSEQFF; DNA: TGTGCCAGCAGCTCGGGCGAGACAGGGGGAAGTGAGCAGTTCTTC; J: TRBJ2-1; V: TRBV5-4; D: TRBD1; size: -
CDR3: CASSPRVASGAGNEQFF; DNA: TGTGCCAGCTCACCACGGGTCGCTAGCGGGGCGGGGAATGAGCAGTTCTTC; J: TRBJ2-1; V: TRBV18; D: TRBD2; size: -
CDR3: CASSGERTYTF; DNA: TGTGCCAGCAGTGGGGAGCGGACCTACACCTTC; J: TRBJ1-2; V: TRBV2; D: -; size: few
CDR3: CASSQEVTSYPGELFF; DNA: TGTGCCAGCAGCCAAGAAGTTACTAGCTATCCCGGGGAGCTGTTTTTT; J: TRBJ2-2; V: TRBV4-2; D: -; size: -
CDR3: CASAGQTAQETQYF; DNA: TGTGCCAGCGCGGGACAGACAGCTCAAGAGACCCAGTACTTC; J: TRBJ2-5; V: TRBV6-5; D: -; size: -
CDR3: CASTYHETGIDYGYTF; DNA: TGTGCCAGCACCTATCATGAGACAGGGATTGACTATGGCTACACCTTC; J: TRBJ1-2; V: TRBV7-9; D: TRBD1; size: -
CDR3: CASSYAGIGGWHF; DNA: TGTGCCAGCAGTTATGCGGGTATCGGAGGGTGGCATTTT; J: TRBJ1-5; V: TRBV6-5; D: -; size: -
CDR3: CASSRSLGGDEQYF; DNA: TGTGCCAGCAGCCGAAGTTTAGGCGGAGACGAGCAGTACTTC; J: TRBJ2-7; V: TRBV7-9; D: -; size: -
CDR3: CASRVASNSYNEQFF; DNA: TGTGCCAGCAGAGTGGCTAGTAACTCCTACAATGAGCAGTTCTTC; J: TRBJ2-1; V: TRBV28; D: -; size: -
CDR3: CASSESGQGAFGYTF; DNA: TGTGCCAGCAGTGAATCGGGGCAGGGGGCATTTGGCTACACCTTC; J: TRBJ1-2; V: TRBV6-1; D: TRBD1; size: few
CDR3: CASNRQGAGYQPQHF; DNA: TGTGCCAGCAATCGACAGGGGGCCGGGTATCAGCCCCAGCATTTT; J: TRBJ1-5; V: TRBV6-6; D: TRBD1; size: -
CDR3: CAISEARNYGYTF; DNA: TGTGCCATCAGTGAAGCCAGGAACTATGGCTACACCTTC; J: TRBJ1-2; V: TRBV10-3; D: -; size: -
CDR3: CASSPSPAVGETQYF; DNA: TGTGCCAGCAGTCCTTCGCCAGCGGTGGGCGAGACCCAGTACTTC; J: TRBJ2-5; V: TRBV28; D: -; size: few
CDR3: CASSLAAGPNYGYTF; DNA: TGTGCCAGCAGCTTAGCTGCGGGCCCTAACTATGGCTACACCTTC; J: TRBJ1-2; V: TRBV7-9; D: -; size: few
CDR3: CASSLGLTERDTPYEQYF; DNA: TGCGCCAGCAGCTTGGGGCTAACGGAACGGGACACCCCCTACGAGCAGTACTTC; J: TRBJ2-7; V: TRBV5-1; D: -; size: -
CDR3: CASSSRQGGYTEAFF; DNA: TGTGCCAGTAGTAGCCGACAGGGGGGCTACACTGAAGCTTTCTTT; J: TRBJ1-1; V: TRBV19; D: TRBD1; size: -
CDR3: CASSPTGRGGRDTQYF; DNA: TGTGCCAGCAGTCCCACGGGGCGGGGGGGCCGGGATACGCAGTATTTT; J: TRBJ2-3; V: TRBV28; D: TRBD2; size: -
CDR3: CATHPDSLAKNIQYF; DNA: TGTGCCACCCACCCGGACAGCCTAGCCAAAAACATTCAGTACTTC; J: TRBJ2-4; V: TRBV10-3; D: -; size: few
CDR3: CASSSRGRSVYEQYF; DNA: TGTGCCAGCAGCTCCAGGGGGCGATCGGTCTACGAGCAGTACTTC; J: TRBJ2-7; V: TRBV7-3; D: TRBD1; size: few
CDR3: CASSSQGSTGELFF; DNA: TGTGCCAGCAGCTCCCAGGGTTCCACCGGGGAGCTGTTTTTT; J: TRBJ2-2; V: TRBV11-2; D: -; size: once
CDR3: CASLPNRARNTEAFF; DNA: TGTGCCAGCCTACCCAACAGGGCGAGGAACACTGAAGCTTTCTTT; J: TRBJ1-1; V: TRBV7-9; D: -; size: -
CDR3: CASSVDPDPNYGYTF; DNA: TGTGCCAGCAGCGTAGACCCAGATCCTAACTATGGCTACACCTTC; J: TRBJ1-2; V: TRBV9; D: -; size: few
CDR3: CASSLREERPFNYGYTF; DNA: TGTGCCAGCAGCTTACGGGAAGAGCGCCCTTTTAACTATGGCTACACCTTC; J: TRBJ1-2; V: TRBV11-2; D: -; size: -
CDR3: CASSAQGGNNEAFF; DNA: TGTGCCAGCAGCGCACAGGGGGGGAACAATGAAGCTTTCTTT; J: TRBJ1-1; V: TRBV11-3; D: TRBD1; size: -
CDR3: CATSRARDTFYEQYF; DNA: TGTGCCACCAGCAGAGCTCGGGACACCTTCTACGAGCAGTACTTC; J: TRBJ2-7; V: TRBV15; D: -; size: -
CDR3: CASSSGVGGTGELFF; DNA: TGCGCCAGCAGCTCCGGGGTAGGGGGAACCGGGGAGCTGTTTTTT; J: TRBJ2-2; V: TRBV5-1; D: -; size: -
CDR3: CASSLLGQGGTGELFF; DNA: TGTGCCAGCAGCTTATTGGGACAGGGGGGGACCGGGGAGCTGTTTTTT; J: TRBJ2-2; V: TRBV7-2; D: TRBD1; size: once
CDR3: CASSLVGGSLYGYTF; DNA: TGTGCCAGCAGCTTGGTTGGGGGCTCCCTCTATGGCTACACCTTC; J: TRBJ1-2; V: TRBV5-4; D: -; size: -
CDR3: CASSSGTGVVYGYTF; DNA: TGCGCCAGCAGCTCTGGGACAGGGGTTGTGTATGGCTACACCTTC; J: TRBJ1-2; V: TRBV5-1; D: TRBD1; size: -
CDR3: CASSLATGGAYEQYF; DNA: TGTGCCAGCAGTTTGGCAACAGGGGGCGCCTACGAGCAGTACTTC; J: TRBJ2-7; V: TRBV28; D: TRBD1; size: -
CDR3: CASSPQGISYEQYF; DNA: TGTGCCAGCAGTCCACAGGGAATTTCCTACGAGCAGTACTTC; J: TRBJ2-7; V: TRBV27; D: -; size: few
CDR3: CASNGQTNEKLFF; DNA: TGTGCCAGCAACGGACAGACGAATGAAAAACTGTTTTTT; J: TRBJ1-4; V: TRBV5-4; D: -; size: -
CDR3: CASSETGYSNQPQHF; DNA: TGTGCCAGCAGTGAAACGGGGTATAGCAATCAGCCCCAGCATTTT; J: TRBJ1-5; V: TRBV6-1; D: -; size: -
CDR3: CASSSDRWEDGANVLTF; DNA: TGTGCCAGCAGCTCGGACAGGTGGGAGGATGGGGCCAACGTCCTGACTTTC; J: TRBJ2-6; V: TRBV7-6; D: -; size: -
CDR3: CASSIITRNTGELFF; DNA: TGTGCCAGTAGTATCATAACTAGGAACACCGGGGAGCTGTTTTTT; J: TRBJ2-2; V: TRBV19; D: -; size: -
CDR3: CASSLLGQGSSPLHF; DNA: TGCGCCAGCAGCTTGTTGGGACAGGGGAGTTCACCCCTCCACTTT; J: TRBJ1-6; V: TRBV5-1; D: TRBD1; size: once
CDR3: CASGFRPGVSGNTIYF; DNA: TGTGCTAGTGGTTTCCGCCCAGGGGTCTCTGGAAACACCATATATTTT; J: TRBJ1-3; V: TRBV12-5; D: -; size: -
CDR3: CARRGRPPEKLFF; DNA: TGTGCCCGAAGGGGGCGACCACCTGAAAAACTGTTTTTT; J: TRBJ1-4; V: TRBV30; D: TRBD1; size: -